This T cell receptor (beta chain) stems from a study of T cells in Graves' hyperthyroidism and ophthalmopathy. Study-wide points: Blood also carried most thyroid clonotypes expanded above 0.001.

Template material for amplifying TCR beta CDR3 regions consisted of RNA transcripts. The primer set for the first-round RT-PCR of the TCR CDR3 was HTBI. TCRdb reanalysed the multiplex PCR reads using MiXCR and keeps one entry per CDR3 protein. The sample lists over 650,000 distinct CDR3 sequences; about 45% were seen once. This clonotype occurred many times. The antigen is undetermined. Germline V lookup: CDR1 SGHRS, CDR2 YFSETQ. V lost 0 bases and J lost 3, with 7 bases in between. This CDR3 region has 15 residues. The receptor's source is an adult man with Graves' disease, either hyperthyroidism or ophthalmopathy (not recorded which). V is TRBV5-1 and J is TRBJ1-6; TRBD1 might be the D (5 bases). Sequencing used peripheral blood or thyroid tissue (not recorded which). Here the CDR3 reads CASSLAGNYNSPLHF. The CDR3 coding sequence is TGCGCCAGCAGCTTGGCAGGGAACTATAATTCACCCCTCCACTTT.